The TCR beta chain described here comes from a study of T cells in Graves' hyperthyroidism and ophthalmopathy. The overall study: Prior to any treatment, at the point of initial diagnosis, peripheral blood was collected.

Authors of the study amplified TCR beta CDR3 regions from RNA transcripts. The TCR CDR3 was amplified in a first-round RT-PCR using the HTBI primer set. MiXCR, applied by TCRdb to the multiplex PCR reads, yields one record per CDR3 protein. The data contain about 160,000 distinct CDR3 sequences, over 7.5% of them singletons. The V and J ends lost 2 bases and 7 bases respectively, with 13 bases between them. Per the germline V gene, CDR1 is SGHRS and CDR2 is YFSETQ. The CDR3 is made up of 13 amino acids. Ahead of any ophthalmopathy symptoms, the blood sample was obtained at the first diagnosis of hyperthyroidism. This clonotype has ten or more counts.

Material: blood. V gene TRBV5-1 combines with J gene TRBJ2-7, with D possibly matching TRBD2 (5 bases). The source is a woman under 30 with Graves' hyperthyroidism that later progressed to Graves' ophthalmopathy. The CDR3 coding sequence is TGCGCCAGCAGCTTTAGCGAGACACATGAGCAGTACTTC. This translates into CASSFSETHEQYF.